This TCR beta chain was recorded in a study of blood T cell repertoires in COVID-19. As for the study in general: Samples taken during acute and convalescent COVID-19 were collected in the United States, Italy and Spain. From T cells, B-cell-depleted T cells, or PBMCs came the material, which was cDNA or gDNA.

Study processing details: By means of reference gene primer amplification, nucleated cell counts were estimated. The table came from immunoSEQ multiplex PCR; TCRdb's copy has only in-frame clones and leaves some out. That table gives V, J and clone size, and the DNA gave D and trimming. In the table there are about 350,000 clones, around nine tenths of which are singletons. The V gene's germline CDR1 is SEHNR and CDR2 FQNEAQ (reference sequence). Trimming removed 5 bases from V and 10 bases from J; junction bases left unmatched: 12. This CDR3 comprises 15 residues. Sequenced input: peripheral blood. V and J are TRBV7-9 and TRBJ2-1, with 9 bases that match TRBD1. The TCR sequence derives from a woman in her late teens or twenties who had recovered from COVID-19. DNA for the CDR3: TGTGCCAGCAGCACCCGGGACAGGGAGCCAAGGGAGCAGTTCTTC. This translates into CASSTRDREPREQFF. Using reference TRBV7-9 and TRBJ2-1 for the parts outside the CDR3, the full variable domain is DTGVSQNPRHKITKRGQNVTFRCDPISEHNRLYWYRQTLGQGPEFLTYFQNEAQLEKSRLLSDRFSAERPKGSFSTLEIQRTEQGDSAMYLCASSTRDREPREQFFGPGTRLTVL.